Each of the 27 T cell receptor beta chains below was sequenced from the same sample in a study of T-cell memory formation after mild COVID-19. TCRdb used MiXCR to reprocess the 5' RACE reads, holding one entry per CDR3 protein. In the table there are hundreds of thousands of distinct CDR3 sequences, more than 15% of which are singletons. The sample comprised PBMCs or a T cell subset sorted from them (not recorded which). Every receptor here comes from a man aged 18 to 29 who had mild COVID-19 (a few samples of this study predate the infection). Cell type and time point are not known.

CDR3 in amino acids: CASGAPDIQYF. As DNA, the CDR3 is TGTGCCAGCGGGGCGCCGGACATTCAGTACTTC. The chain couples TRBV6-5 to TRBJ2-4; possibly TRBD1 for D (5 bases). Looked up from germline, CDR1 is MNHEY and CDR2 is SVGAGI. Trimming shortened V by 8 bases and J by 8 bases, and 10 bases separated the two germline ends. CDR3 size: 11 residues.

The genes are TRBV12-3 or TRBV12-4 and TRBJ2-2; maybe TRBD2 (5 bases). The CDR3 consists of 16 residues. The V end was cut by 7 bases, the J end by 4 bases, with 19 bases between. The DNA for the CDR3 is TGTGCCAGCACCCAAACTAGGCCCGTCGTCACCGGGGAGCTGTTTTTT. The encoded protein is CASTQTRPVVTGELFF.

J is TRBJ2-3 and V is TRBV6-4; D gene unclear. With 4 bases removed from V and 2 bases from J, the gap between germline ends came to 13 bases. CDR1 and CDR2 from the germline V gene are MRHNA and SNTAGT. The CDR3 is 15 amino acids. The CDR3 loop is CASSARVEPTDTQYF. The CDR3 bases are TGTGCCAGCAGTGCCCGAGTGGAGCCCACAGATACGCAGTATTTT.

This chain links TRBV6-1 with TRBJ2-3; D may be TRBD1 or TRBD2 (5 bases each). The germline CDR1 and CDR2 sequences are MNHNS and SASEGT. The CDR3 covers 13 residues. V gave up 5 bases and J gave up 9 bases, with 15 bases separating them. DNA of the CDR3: TGTGCCAGCAGTCCAGCAAGGGGAGAGACGCAGTATTTT. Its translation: CASSPARGETQYF.

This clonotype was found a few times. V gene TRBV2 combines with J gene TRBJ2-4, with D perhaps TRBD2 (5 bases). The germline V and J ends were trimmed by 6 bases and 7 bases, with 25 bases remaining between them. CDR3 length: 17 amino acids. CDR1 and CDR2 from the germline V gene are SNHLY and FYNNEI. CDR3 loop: CASSQHPRTLAPNIQYF. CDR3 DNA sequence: TGTGCCAGCAGCCAGCACCCCAGGACTCTTGCCCCCAACATTCAGTACTTC.

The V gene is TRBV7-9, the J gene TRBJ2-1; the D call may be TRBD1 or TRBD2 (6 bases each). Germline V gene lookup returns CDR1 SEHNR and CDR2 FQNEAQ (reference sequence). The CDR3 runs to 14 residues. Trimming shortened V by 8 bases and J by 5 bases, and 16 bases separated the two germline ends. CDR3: CASSTGATDNEQFF. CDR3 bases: TGTGCCAGCTCTACGGGGGCAACGGACAATGAGCAGTTCTTC.

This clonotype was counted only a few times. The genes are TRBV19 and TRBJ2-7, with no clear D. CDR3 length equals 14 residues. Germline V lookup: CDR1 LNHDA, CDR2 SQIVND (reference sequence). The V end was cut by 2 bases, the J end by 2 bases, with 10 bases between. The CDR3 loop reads CASSISAATYEQYF. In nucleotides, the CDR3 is TGTGCCAGTAGTATATCGGCAGCCACCTACGAGCAGTACTTC.

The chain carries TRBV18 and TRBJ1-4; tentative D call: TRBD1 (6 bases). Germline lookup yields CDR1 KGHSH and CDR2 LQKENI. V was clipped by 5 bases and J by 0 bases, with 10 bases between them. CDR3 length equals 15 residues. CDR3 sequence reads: CASSDRTATNEKLFF. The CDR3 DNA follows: TGTGCCAGCTCAGATCGGACAGCAACTAATGAAAAACTGTTTTTT.

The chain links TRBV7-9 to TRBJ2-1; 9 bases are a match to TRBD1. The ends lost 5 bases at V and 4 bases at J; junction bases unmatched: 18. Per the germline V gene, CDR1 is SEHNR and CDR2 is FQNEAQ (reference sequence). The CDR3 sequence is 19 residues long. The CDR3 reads CASSMLGNPPGQGYNEQFF. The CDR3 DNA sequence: TGTGCCAGCAGCATGCTCGGGAATCCACCGGGACAGGGATACAATGAGCAGTTCTTC.

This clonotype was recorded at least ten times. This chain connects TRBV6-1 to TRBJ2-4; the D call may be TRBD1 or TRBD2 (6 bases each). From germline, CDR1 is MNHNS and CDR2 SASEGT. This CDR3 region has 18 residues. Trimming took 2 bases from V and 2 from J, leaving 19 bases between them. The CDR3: CASSEKKGGGLTKNIQYF. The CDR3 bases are TGTGCCAGCAGTGAAAAGAAGGGGGGAGGATTGACCAAAAACATTCAGTACTTC.

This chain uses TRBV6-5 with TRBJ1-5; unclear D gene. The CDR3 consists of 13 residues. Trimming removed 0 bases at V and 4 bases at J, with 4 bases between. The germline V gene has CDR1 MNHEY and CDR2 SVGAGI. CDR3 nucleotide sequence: TGTGCCAGCAGTTACTCGCAGAATCAGCCCCAGCATTTT. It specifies CASSYSQNQPQHF.

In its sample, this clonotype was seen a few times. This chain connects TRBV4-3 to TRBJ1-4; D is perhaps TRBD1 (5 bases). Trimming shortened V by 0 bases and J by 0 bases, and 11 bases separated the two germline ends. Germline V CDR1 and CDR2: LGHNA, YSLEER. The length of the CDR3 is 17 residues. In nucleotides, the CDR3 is TGCGCCAGCAGCCAAGATCGGGGGGAAGCAACTAATGAAAAACTGTTTTTT. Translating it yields CASSQDRGEATNEKLFF.

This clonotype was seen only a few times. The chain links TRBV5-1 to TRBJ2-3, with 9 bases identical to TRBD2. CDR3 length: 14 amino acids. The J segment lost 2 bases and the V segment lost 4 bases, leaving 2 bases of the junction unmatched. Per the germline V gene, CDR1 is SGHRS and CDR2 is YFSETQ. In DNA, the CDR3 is TGCGCCAGCAGCAGGACTAGCGACACAGATACGCAGTATTTT. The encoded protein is CASSRTSDTDTQYF.

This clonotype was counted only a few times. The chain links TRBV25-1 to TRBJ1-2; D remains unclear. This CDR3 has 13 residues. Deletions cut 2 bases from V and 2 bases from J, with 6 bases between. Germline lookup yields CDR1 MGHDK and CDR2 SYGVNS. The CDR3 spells CASSEQMNYGYTF. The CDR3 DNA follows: TGTGCCAGCAGTGAACAGATGAACTATGGCTACACCTTC.

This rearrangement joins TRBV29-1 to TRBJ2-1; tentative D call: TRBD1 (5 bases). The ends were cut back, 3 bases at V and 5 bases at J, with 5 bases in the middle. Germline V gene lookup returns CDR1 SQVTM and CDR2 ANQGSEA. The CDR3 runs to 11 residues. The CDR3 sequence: CSVDRDNEQFF. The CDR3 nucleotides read TGCAGCGTTGACAGGGACAATGAGCAGTTCTTC.

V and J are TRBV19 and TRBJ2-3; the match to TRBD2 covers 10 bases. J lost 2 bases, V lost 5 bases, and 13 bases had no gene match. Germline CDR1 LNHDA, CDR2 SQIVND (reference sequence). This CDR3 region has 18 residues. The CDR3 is CASSPLRSSGGITDTQYF. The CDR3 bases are TGTGCCAGTAGTCCCCTCCGGAGTAGCGGGGGGATCACAGATACGCAGTATTTT. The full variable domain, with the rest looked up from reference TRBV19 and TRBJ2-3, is DGGITQSPKYLFRKEGQNVTLSCEQNLNHDAMYWYRQDPGQGLRLIYYSQIVNDFQKGDIAEGYSVSREKKESFPLTVTSAQKNPTAFYLCASSPLRSSGGITDTQYFGPGTRLTVL.

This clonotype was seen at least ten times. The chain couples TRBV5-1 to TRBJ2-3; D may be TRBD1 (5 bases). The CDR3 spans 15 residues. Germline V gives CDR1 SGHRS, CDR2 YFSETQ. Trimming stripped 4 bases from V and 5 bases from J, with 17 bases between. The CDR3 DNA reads TGCGCCAGCAGCGTAACCAGGGATTCGGGAGATACGCAGTATTTT. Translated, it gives CASSVTRDSGDTQYF.

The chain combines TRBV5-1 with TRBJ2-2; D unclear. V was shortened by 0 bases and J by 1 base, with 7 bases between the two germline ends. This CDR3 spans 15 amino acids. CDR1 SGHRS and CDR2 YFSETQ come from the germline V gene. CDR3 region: CASSLATRNTGELFF. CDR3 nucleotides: TGCGCCAGCAGCTTGGCCACCAGGAACACCGGGGAGCTGTTTTTT.

The CDR3 DNA is TGTGCCAGCAGTTATAACAGGGGCGGCGAGCAGTACTTC. Its translation is CASSYNRGGEQYF. V and J are TRBV6-5 and TRBJ2-7; TRBD1 agrees at 7 bases. Germline trimming cut 3 bases from V and 6 bases from J; bases unmatched to any gene: 5. CDR1 MNHEY and CDR2 SVGAGI come from the germline V gene. The CDR3 has 13 amino acids.

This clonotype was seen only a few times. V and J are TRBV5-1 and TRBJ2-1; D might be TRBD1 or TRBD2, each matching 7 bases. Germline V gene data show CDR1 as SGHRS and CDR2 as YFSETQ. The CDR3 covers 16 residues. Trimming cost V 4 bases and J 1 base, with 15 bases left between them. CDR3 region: CASSGEAGQSYNEQFF. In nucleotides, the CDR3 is TGCGCCAGCAGCGGGGAAGCGGGACAGTCCTACAATGAGCAGTTCTTC.

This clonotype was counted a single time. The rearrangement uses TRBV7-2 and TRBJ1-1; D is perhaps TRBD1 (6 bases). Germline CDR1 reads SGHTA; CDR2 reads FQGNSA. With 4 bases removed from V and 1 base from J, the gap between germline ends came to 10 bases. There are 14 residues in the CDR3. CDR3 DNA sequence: TGTGCCAGCAGCTCACAGGGTCCGAACACTGAAGCTTTCTTT. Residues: CASSSQGPNTEAFF.

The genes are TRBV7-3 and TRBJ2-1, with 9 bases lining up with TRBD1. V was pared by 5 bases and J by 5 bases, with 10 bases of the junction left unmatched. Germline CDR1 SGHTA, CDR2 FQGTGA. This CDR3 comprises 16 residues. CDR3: CASSAQGTGRHNEQFF. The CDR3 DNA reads TGTGCCAGCAGCGCCCAAGGGACAGGGCGGCACAATGAGCAGTTCTTC.

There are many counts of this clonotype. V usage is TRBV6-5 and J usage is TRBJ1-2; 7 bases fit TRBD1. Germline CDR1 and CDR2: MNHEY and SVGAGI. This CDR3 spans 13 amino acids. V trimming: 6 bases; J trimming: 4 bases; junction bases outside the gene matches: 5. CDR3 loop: CASRGGRGYGYTF. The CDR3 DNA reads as TGTGCCAGCAGAGGGGGCCGCGGCTATGGCTACACCTTC.

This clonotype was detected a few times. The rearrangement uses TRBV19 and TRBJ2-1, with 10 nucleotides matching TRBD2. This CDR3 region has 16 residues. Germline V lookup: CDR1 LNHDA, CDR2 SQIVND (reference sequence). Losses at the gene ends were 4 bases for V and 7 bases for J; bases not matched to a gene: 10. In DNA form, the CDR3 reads TGTGCCAGTAGTAGACTTCTAGCGGGGGCCTCGAATGAGCAGTTCTTC. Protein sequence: CASSRLLAGASNEQFF.

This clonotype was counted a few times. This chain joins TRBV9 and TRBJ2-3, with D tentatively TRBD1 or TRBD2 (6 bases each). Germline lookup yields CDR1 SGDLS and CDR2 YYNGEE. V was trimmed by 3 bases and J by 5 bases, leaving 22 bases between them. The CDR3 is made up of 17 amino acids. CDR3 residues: CASSALVGGKGGDTQYF. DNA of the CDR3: TGTGCCAGCAGCGCCCTCGTAGGGGGGAAGGGAGGAGATACGCAGTATTTT.

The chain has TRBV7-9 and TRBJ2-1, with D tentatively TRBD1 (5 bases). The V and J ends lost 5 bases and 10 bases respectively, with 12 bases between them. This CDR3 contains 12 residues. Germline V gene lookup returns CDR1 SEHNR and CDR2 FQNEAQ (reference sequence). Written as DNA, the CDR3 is TGTGCCAGCAGCGAAGGGGCTGGGGAGCAGTTCTTC. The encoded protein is CASSEGAGEQFF.

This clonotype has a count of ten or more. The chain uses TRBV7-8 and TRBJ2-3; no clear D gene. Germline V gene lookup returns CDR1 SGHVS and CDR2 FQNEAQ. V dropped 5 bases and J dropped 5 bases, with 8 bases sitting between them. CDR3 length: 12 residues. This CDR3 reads CASSRHGDTQYF. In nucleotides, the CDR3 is TGTGCCAGCAGCCGCCATGGAGATACGCAGTATTTT.